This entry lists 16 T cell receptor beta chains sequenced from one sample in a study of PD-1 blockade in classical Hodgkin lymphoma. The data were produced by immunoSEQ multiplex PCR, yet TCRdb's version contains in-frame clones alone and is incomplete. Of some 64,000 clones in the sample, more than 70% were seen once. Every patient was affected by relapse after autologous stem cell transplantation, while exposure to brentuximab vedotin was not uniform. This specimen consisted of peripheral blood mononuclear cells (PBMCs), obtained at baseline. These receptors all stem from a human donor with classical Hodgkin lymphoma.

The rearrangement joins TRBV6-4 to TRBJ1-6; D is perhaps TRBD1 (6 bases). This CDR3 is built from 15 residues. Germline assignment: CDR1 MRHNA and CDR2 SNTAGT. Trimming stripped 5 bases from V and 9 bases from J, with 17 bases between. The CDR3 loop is CASSNSRGGGSPLHF. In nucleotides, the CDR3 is TGTGCCAGCAGTAATTCCAGGGGAGGGGGTTCACCCCTCCACTTT.

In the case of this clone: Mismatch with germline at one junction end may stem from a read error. Written as DNA, the CDR3 is TGCAGTGCTAGTTATACAGGCCCGGGTTTC. It translates to CSASYTGPGF. The rearrangement joins TRBV20-1 to TRBJ2-7; TRBD1 might be the D (5 bases). CDR1 DFQATT and CDR2 SNEGSKA come from the germline V gene (reference sequence). The CDR3 length is 10 residues.

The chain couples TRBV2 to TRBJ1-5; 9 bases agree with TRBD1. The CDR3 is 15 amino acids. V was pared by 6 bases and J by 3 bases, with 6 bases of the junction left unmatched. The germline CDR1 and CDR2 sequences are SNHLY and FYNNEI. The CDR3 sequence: CASSDGTGFNQPQHF. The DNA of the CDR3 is TGTGCCAGCAGCGATGGGACAGGGTTCAATCAGCCCCAGCATTTT.

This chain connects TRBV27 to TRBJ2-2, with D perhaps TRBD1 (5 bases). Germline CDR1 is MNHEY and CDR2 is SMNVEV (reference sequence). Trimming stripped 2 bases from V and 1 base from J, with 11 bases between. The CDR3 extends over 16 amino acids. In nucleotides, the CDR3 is TGTGCCAGCAGTTTACCAGGGAAAGTGAACACCGGGGAGCTGTTTTTT. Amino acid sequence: CASSLPGKVNTGELFF.

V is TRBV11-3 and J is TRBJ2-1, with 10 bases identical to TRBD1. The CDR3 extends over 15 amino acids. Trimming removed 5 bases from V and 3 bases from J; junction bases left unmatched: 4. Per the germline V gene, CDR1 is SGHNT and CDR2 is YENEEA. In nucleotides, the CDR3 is TGTGCCAGCAGCCACCGGGACAGGGGCTACAATGAGCAGTTCTTC. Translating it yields CASSHRDRGYNEQFF.

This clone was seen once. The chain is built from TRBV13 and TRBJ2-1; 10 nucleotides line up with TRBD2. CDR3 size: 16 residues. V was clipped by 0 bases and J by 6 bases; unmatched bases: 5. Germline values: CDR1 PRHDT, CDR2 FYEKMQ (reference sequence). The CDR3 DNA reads TGTGCCAGCAGCTTAGGGCTCCAGCGGGGGGGCAATGAGCAGTTCTTC. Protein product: CASSLGLQRGGNEQFF.

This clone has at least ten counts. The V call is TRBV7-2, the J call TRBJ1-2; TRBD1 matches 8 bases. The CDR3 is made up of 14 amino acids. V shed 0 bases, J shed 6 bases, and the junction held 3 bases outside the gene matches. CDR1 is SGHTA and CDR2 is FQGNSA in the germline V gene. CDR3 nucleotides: TGTGCCAGCAGCTTAGCTTCAGGGGGCGATGGCTACACCTTC. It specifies CASSLASGGDGYTF.

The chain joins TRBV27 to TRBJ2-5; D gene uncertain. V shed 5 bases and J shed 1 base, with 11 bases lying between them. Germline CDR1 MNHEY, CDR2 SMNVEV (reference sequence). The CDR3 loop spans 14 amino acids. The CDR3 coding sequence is TGTGCCAGCAGTATCCGACGGCCCCAAGAGACCCAGTACTTC. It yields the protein CASSIRRPQETQYF.

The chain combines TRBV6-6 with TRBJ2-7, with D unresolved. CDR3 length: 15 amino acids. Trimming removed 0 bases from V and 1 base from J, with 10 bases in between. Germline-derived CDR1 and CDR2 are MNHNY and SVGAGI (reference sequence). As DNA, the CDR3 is TGTGCCAGCAGTTACTCTGGTGCCGGGTCCTACGAGCAGTACTTC. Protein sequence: CASSYSGAGSYEQYF.

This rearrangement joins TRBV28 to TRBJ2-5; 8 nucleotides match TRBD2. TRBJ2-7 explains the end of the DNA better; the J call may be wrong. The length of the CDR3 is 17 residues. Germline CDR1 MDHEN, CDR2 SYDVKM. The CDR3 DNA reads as TGTGCCAGCAGTTTCGGGGGGGGTAGGGTACGTTCCTACGAGCAGTACTTC. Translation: CASSFGGGRVRSYEQYF.

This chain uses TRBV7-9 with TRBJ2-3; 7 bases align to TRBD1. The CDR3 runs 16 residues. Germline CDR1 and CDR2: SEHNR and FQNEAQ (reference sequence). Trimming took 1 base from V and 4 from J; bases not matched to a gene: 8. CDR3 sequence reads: CASSLGGGVGADTQYF. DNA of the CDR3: TGTGCCAGCAGCTTAGGAGGGGGCGTTGGGGCAGATACGCAGTATTTT.

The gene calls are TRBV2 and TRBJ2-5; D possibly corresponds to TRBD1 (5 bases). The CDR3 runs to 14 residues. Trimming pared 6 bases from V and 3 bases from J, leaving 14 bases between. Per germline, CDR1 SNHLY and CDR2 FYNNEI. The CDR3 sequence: CASRGPGWEETQYF. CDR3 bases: TGTGCCAGCAGGGGGCCCGGGTGGGAAGAGACCCAGTACTTC.

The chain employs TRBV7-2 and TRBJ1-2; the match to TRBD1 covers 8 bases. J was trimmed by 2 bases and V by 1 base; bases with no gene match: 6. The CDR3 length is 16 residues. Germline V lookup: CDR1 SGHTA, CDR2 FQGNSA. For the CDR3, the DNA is TGTGCCAGCAGCTTAGACCCGGGACAGGCAAACTATGGCTACACCTTC. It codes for CASSLDPGQANYGYTF.

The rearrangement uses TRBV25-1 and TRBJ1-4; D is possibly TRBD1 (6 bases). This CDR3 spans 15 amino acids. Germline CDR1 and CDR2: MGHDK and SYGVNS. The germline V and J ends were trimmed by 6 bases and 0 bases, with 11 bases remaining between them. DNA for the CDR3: TGTGCCAGCAGGGGGGCAAGCTCAACTAATGAAAAACTGTTTTTT. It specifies CASRGASSTNEKLFF.

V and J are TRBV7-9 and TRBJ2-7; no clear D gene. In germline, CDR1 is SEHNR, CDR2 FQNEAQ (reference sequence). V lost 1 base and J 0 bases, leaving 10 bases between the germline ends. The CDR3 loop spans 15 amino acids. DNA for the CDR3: TGTGCCAGCAGCTTAGAGCACGGAAGCTCCTACGAGCAGTACTTC. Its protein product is CASSLEHGSSYEQYF.

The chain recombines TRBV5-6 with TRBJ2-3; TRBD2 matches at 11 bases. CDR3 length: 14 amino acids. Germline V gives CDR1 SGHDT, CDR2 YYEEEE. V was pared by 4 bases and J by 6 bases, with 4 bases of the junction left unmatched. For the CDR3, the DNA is TGTGCCAGCAGCATACTAGCGGGGGTTGATACGCAGTATTTT. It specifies CASSILAGVDTQYF.